This is a list of T cell receptor beta chains from one sample in a study of OX40 agonist ivuxolimab in advanced cancers. Here immunoSEQ multiplex PCR was the method, and the copy in TCRdb shows in-frame clones only, minus some. The sample comprises 75,000 to 95,000 clones, about 80% of which are singletons, and around 0.51% rests with the top ten. The material sequenced was CD4+ or CD8+ T cells sorted from blood, taken in a trial of the OX40 agonist ivuxolimab. All receptors derive from an adult with an advanced solid tumor such as melanoma, head and neck, liver or kidney cancer. The CDR3 runs from the conserved cysteine through the conserved F or W. The D gene is left open where the match is weak.

D,J,V,CDR3
TRBD2,TRBJ2-1,TRBV5-1,CASSSSGGASYNEQFF
-,TRBJ2-5,TRBV7-2,CASSQGTEETQYF
TRBD2,TRBJ2-1,TRBV5-1,CASSFDGRDYNEQFF
-,TRBJ1-2,TRBV6-1,CASSEGTVNYGYTF
TRBD1,TRBJ1-3,TRBV5-1,CASTSQGPKAGNTIYF
-,TRBJ2-3,TRBV5-1,CASSLASWGTTDTQYF
-,TRBJ2-5,TRBV5-1,CASTRGGDPIQETQYF
-,TRBJ2-7,TRBV10-1,CASRRDRVYEQYF
TRBD2,TRBJ2-5,TRBV2,CASSENGGGQETQYF
TRBD1,TRBJ2-7,TRBV10-3,CAISPGTGSYEQYF
-,TRBJ1-1,TRBV6-1,CASTRRRTEAFF
TRBD1,TRBJ1-1,TRBV5-1,CASSLGTGGPEAFF
TRBD1,TRBJ2-3,TRBV10-3,CAIASTGIAPDTQYF
TRBD1,TRBJ1-2,TRBV6-5,CASSYSGTGNYGYTF
TRBD1,TRBJ2-7,TRBV27,CASSPLGTGKGEQYF
-,TRBJ1-6,TRBV7-3,CASSFNAGRQGNSPLHF
-,TRBJ2-7,TRBV5-6,CASSSMHNEQYF
-,TRBJ2-1,TRBV11-1,CASSFGSRIVSYNEQFF
TRBD2,TRBJ2-1,TRBV19,CASSRGPAGGTSNEQFF
TRBD1,TRBJ1-5,TRBV2,CASGGQGPRGNQPQHF
TRBD2,TRBJ2-5,TRBV7-3,CASSPGTSGGEETQYF
-,TRBJ1-2,TRBV5-6,CASSLISGTTNYGYTF
-,TRBJ1-2,TRBV25-1,CASSESGAEGVSYGYTF
TRBD1,TRBJ2-2,TRBV7-2,CASSSRGRDTGELFF
TRBD2,TRBJ2-1,TRBV19,CASSARRLAGVEQFF
-,TRBJ2-5,TRBV5-8,CASSQYNQETQYF
-,TRBJ2-7,TRBV5-1,CASSNQGTGEQYF
-,TRBJ2-3,TRBV6-4,CASSQQGVGTDTQYF
TRBD1,TRBJ1-5,TRBV7-2,CASSFYRGNNQPQHF
-,TRBJ2-7,TRBV6-5,CASSYSTGRVNYEQYF
TRBD1,TRBJ1-2,TRBV19,CASMGTGLGYGYTF
TRBD1,TRBJ2-5,TRBV30,CAWDRGTETQYF
-,TRBJ2-7,TRBV6-6,CASSFSGGSSYEQYF
-,TRBJ1-4,TRBV27,CASRMNFRGEKLFF
TRBD2,TRBJ2-1,TRBV28,CASSPPSGRHYNEQFF
TRBD1,TRBJ2-7,TRBV6-5,CASSYRDRGTYEQYF
-,TRBJ2-3,TRBV4-2,CASSPQWGSTDTQYF
TRBD2,TRBJ2-7,TRBV6-5,CASRGLADYEQYF
-,TRBJ2-7,TRBV7-2,CASSLGQANEQYF
-,TRBJ1-6,TRBV6-5,CASRPDGNSPLHF
-,TRBJ1-3,TRBV28,CASRTAEANSGNTIYF
-,TRBJ1-4,TRBV2,CASDPGGTNEKLFF
-,TRBJ1-1,TRBV7-2,CASLGVRGGLNTEAFF
TRBD2,TRBJ2-1,TRBV4-1,CASSQGLANYNEQFF
TRBD1,TRBJ2-2,TRBV4-2,CASSQPRGQGNTGELFF
-,TRBJ2-2,TRBV5-6,CASSNLRTGAGELFF
TRBD1,TRBJ1-2,TRBV9,CASSVGDRNYGYTF
TRBD1,TRBJ1-3,TRBV7-9,CASSLRLLDRSNSGNTIYF
-,TRBJ2-5,TRBV6-6,CASSSTDSQETQYF
-,TRBJ2-3,TRBV15,CATSRSPPDTQYF
-,TRBJ1-2,TRBV5-5,CASSLSRGNYGYTF
-,TRBJ2-1,TRBV6-6,CASKYRTVLSYNEQFF
TRBD1,TRBJ1-1,TRBV5-4,CASSLVDRGTEAFF
-,TRBJ2-1,TRBV28,CASSLGERGWQFF
-,TRBJ1-5,TRBV7-9,CASSLEGRGNQPQHF
-,TRBJ2-7,TRBV28,CASSTSGVSTYEQYF
-,TRBJ1-4,TRBV7-2,CASSPQTGNEKLFF
TRBD1,TRBJ1-4,TRBV28,CASSLGQYEKLFF
TRBD2,TRBJ2-3,TRBV2,CASWAGGDTQYF